This passage covers 30 T cell receptor beta chains from one sample sequenced in a study of shared clonotypes between healthy human individuals. Assay used: immunoSEQ multiplex PCR; TCRdb lists only in-frame clones, some missing. Among over 400,000 clones, roughly 80% were seen once, and the ten largest hold roughly 13%. The material sequenced was PBMCs. The source of these receptors is a woman aged 40 to 55 in good health. Some clones in this sample may be carry-over from other donors' samples.

This clone was observed a handful of times. V and J are TRBV9 and TRBJ2-7; D may be TRBD1 (6 bases). CDR3 length: 15 residues. Germline assignment: CDR1 SGDLS and CDR2 YYNGEE. V was cut by 3 bases and J by 7 bases, with 20 bases left in between. The CDR3 DNA is TGTGCCAGCAGCGGAATACAGGGATACCCTAGGGAGCAGTACTTC. Protein product: CASSGIQGYPREQYF.

Only one count was recorded for this clone. The chain couples TRBV7-9 to TRBJ1-1; the match to TRBD1 covers 8 bases. This CDR3 has 15 residues. Per the germline V gene, CDR1 is SEHNR and CDR2 is FQNEAQ (reference sequence). The junction had 6 bases not matched to a gene; V was cut back by 5 bases and J by 1 base. CDR3 in amino acids: CASSQFQGANTEAFF. The DNA for the CDR3 is TGTGCCAGCAGCCAGTTCCAGGGGGCGAACACTGAAGCTTTCTTT.

V gene TRBV7-9 combines with J gene TRBJ1-1; D gene unclear. Germline values: CDR1 SEHNR, CDR2 FQNEAQ (reference sequence). The CDR3 extends over 13 amino acids. The ends were cut back, 5 bases at V and 3 bases at J, with 10 bases in the middle. The CDR3, as DNA: TGTGCCAGCAGCCCTAATGGGGACACTGAAGCTTTCTTT. This codes for CASSPNGDTEAFF. The variable domain in full, completed from reference TRBV7-9 and TRBJ1-1, reads DTGVSQNPRHKITKRGQNVTFRCDPISEHNRLYWYRQTLGQGPEFLTYFQNEAQLEKSRLLSDRFSAERPKGSFSTLEIQRTEQGDSAMYLCASSPNGDTEAFFGQGTRLTVV.

The rearrangement joins TRBV9 to TRBJ1-5, with D possibly matching TRBD1 (5 bases). The CDR3 has 14 amino acids. Trimming stripped 2 bases from V and 7 bases from J, with 13 bases between. Germline CDR1 reads SGDLS; CDR2 reads YYNGEE. The CDR3 loop reads CASSVSGGDQPQHF. The CDR3 DNA reads as TGTGCCAGCAGCGTTTCCGGGGGGGACCAGCCCCAGCATTTT.

As concerns this clone: A read error is the likely source, as a far larger clone sits one nucleotide away. This sequence joins TRBV11-2 and TRBJ2-7; 9 positions agree with TRBD1. CDR3 length: 15 residues. Germline V gene lookup returns CDR1 SGHAT and CDR2 FQNNGV. CDR3 coding DNA: TGTGCCAGCAGCTTGCAGACAGGGGGGGGTTACGGGCAGTACTTC. This translates into CASSLQTGGGYGQYF. The entire variable domain, with the rest obtained from reference TRBV11-2 and TRBJ2-7, is as follows: EAGVAQSPRYKIIEKRQSVAFWCNPISGHATLYWYQQILGQGPKLLIQFQNNGVVDDSQLPKDRFSAERLKGVDSTLKIQPAKLEDSAVYLCASSLQTGGGYGQYFGPGTRLTVT.

The V gene is TRBV28, the J gene TRBJ1-3; D is uncertain. The CDR3 is 17 amino acids. Germline CDR1 reads MDHEN; CDR2 reads SYDVKM. V dropped 6 bases and J dropped 1 base, with 19 bases sitting between them. CDR3 nucleotides: TGTGCCAGCAGCTCTACAGCCTTAGATTTTTCTGGAAACACCATATATTTT. Protein product: CASSSTALDFSGNTIYF. Full variable domain (remainder filled in from reference TRBV28 and TRBJ1-3): DVKVTQSSRYLVKRTGEKVFLECVQDMDHENMFWYRQDPGLGLRLIYFSYDVKMKEKGDIPEGYSVSREKKERFSLILESASTNQTSMYLCASSSTALDFSGNTIYFGEGSWLTVV.

By sample fraction, this clone is medium-sized (0.01 to 0.1%). The chain carries TRBV7-9 and TRBJ2-7; D gene unclear. The germline CDR1 and CDR2 sequences are SEHNR and FQNEAQ (reference sequence). CDR3 length equals 15 residues. Deletions cut 6 bases from V and 2 bases from J, with 17 bases between. CDR3 in amino acids: CASSFLRYSPYEQYF. CDR3 nucleotides: TGTGCCAGCAGTTTCCTCCGCTACTCACCCTACGAGCAGTACTTC.

This clone was seen just once. The chain uses TRBV9 and TRBJ2-1, with 9 bases that match TRBD2. Losses at the gene ends were 1 base for V and 2 bases for J; bases not matched to a gene: 4. The CDR3 runs 16 residues. The germline gives CDR1 SGDLS, CDR2 YYNGEE. CDR3 sequence: CASSVLSSGAYNEQFF. CDR3 coding DNA: TGTGCCAGCAGCGTACTATCTAGCGGGGCCTACAATGAGCAGTTCTTC.

This chain links TRBV7-3 with TRBJ2-1; 11 bases align to TRBD1. Germline assignment: CDR1 SGHTA and CDR2 FQGTGA. Trimming took 5 bases from V and 4 from J; bases not matched to a gene: 10. The CDR3 covers 17 residues. The CDR3 bases are TGTGCCAGCAGCGCAAGCGGGACAGGGGGGTTATACAATGAGCAGTTCTTC. It codes for CASSASGTGGLYNEQFF. Together with reference TRBV7-3 and TRBJ2-1, the CDR3 gives the full variable domain: GAGVSQTPSNKVTEKGKYVELRCDPISGHTALYWYRQSLGQGPEFLIYFQGTGAADDSGLPNDRFFAVRPEGSVSTLKIQRTERGDSAVYLCASSASGTGGLYNEQFFGPGTRLTVL.

In regard to this clone: This likely stems from a read error, as it lies one base from a far larger clone. The chain uses TRBV29-1 and TRBJ2-7, with 7 bases matching TRBD1. CDR1 is SQVTM and CDR2 is ANQGSEA in the germline V gene. CDR3 size: 13 residues. V dropped 5 bases and J dropped 2; count of bases not matched to a gene: 6. The CDR3 DNA follows: TGCAGCGTTAGTACAGGGGTGACCTACGAGCAGTACTTC. Translating gives CSVSTGVTYEQYF.

Remarks on this clone: This likely reflects a read error, since a far larger clone is one base away. This rearrangement joins TRBV11-2 to TRBJ1-1; TRBD1 agrees at 7 bases. In germline, CDR1 is SGHAT, CDR2 FQNNGV. This CDR3 region has 14 residues. The CDR3 sequence: CTSSAGTANTEAFF. Here the CDR3 DNA reads TGTACCAGCAGCGCCGGGACAGCTAACACTGAAGCTTTCTTT.

The gene calls are TRBV9 and TRBJ1-1; D not resolved. The ends were cut back, 0 bases at V and 1 base at J, with 7 bases in the middle. The germline gives CDR1 SGDLS, CDR2 YYNGEE. The CDR3 totals 14 residues. CDR3 loop: CASSVGSKNTEAFF. Written as DNA, the CDR3 is TGTGCCAGCAGCGTAGGATCCAAGAACACTGAAGCTTTCTTT. The full variable domain, completed using reference TRBV9 and TRBJ1-1, is DSGVTQTPKHLITATGQRVTLRCSPRSGDLSVYWYQQSLDQGLQFLIQYYNGEERAKGNILERFSAQQFPDLHSELNLSSLELGDSALYFCASSVGSKNTEAFFGQGTRLTVV.

A note on this clone: The sample contains more than one DNA sequence encoding this CDR3. CDR3 protein: CASSLGGGAYEQYF. In DNA, the CDR3 is TGTGCCAGCAGCTTAGGAGGGGGGGCCTACGAGCAGTACTTC. J is TRBJ2-7 and V is TRBV11-3; tentative D call: TRBD2 (7 bases). Trimming removed 1 base at V and 2 bases at J, with 9 bases between. This CDR3 has 14 residues. Germline lookup yields CDR1 SGHNT and CDR2 YENEEA. Full variable domain (remainder filled in from reference TRBV11-3 and TRBJ2-7): EAGVVQSPRYKIIEKKQPVAFWCNPISGHNTLYWYLQNLGQGPELLIRYENEEAVDDSQLPKDRFSAERLKGVDSTLKIQPAELGDSAVYLCASSLGGGAYEQYFGPGTRLTVT.

This clone was counted once. The chain joins TRBV21-1 to TRBJ1-4; TRBD1, the D gene given by the table, was not confirmed from the DNA. TRBV21-1 is listed as a pseudogene. CDR3 length: 14 residues. The CDR3 reads CASSLDRLNEKLFF. CDR3 nucleotide sequence: TGTGCCAGCAGCCTAGACAGGCTTAATGAAAAACTGTTTTTT.

Regarding this clone: A far bigger clonotype differs at one base, so this is likely a read error. The identical CDR3 is also encoded by other nucleotide sequences in the sample. This rearrangement joins TRBV7-2 to TRBJ1-1, with 7 bases fitting TRBD1. The ends lost 5 bases at V and 4 bases at J; junction bases unmatched: 4. Germline V gives CDR1 SGHTA, CDR2 FQGNSA. The CDR3 loop spans 13 amino acids. The CDR3 DNA reads as TGTGCCAGCAGCGTGTGGGACAGCACTGAAGCTTTCTTT. This translates into CASSVWDSTEAFF.

Notes on this clone: A single base is all that separates this from a far larger clone, so a read error is likely. The same CDR3 is also encoded by other DNA sequences in this sample. The rearrangement uses TRBV20-1 and TRBJ1-2; D gene unclear. Germline values: CDR1 DFQATT, CDR2 SNEGSKA (reference sequence). Between the trimmed V and J ends, which lost 0 bases and 6 bases, there was a span of 2 bases. The CDR3 has 10 residues. This chain's CDR3 is CSAREDGYTF. Here the CDR3 DNA reads TGCAGTGCTAGAGAGGATGGCTACACCTTC.

A word on this clone: The same CDR3 also results from other DNA sequences found in this sample. CDR3 amino acids: CASSPSNTGELFF. DNA of the CDR3: TGTGCCAGCTCACCATCGAACACCGGGGAGCTGTTTTTT. The gene calls are TRBV18 and TRBJ2-2, with D unresolved. The CDR3 loop spans 13 amino acids. Germline V lookup: CDR1 KGHSH, CDR2 LQKENI. V was cut by 2 bases and J by 0 bases, with 1 base left in between.

This clone was observed a few times. The gene calls are TRBV29-1 and TRBJ1-4; a weak D match, TRBD1 (5 bases). The CDR3 loop spans 13 amino acids. Germline loops: CDR1 SQVTM, CDR2 ANQGSEA. V was cut by 4 bases and J by 7 bases, with 13 bases left in between. The CDR3 sequence is CSVGTNRGEKLFF. CDR3 DNA: TGCAGCGTTGGGACAAACCGCGGTGAAAAACTGTTTTTT.

The chain links TRBV28 to TRBJ1-2; TRBD1 aligns across 8 bases. J gave up 6 bases and V 5 bases, and 5 bases lay outside the gene matches. Looked up from germline, CDR1 is MDHEN and CDR2 is SYDVKM. The CDR3 extends over 13 amino acids. The CDR3 bases are TGTGCCAGCAGTCCCCAGGGGGCGCATGGCTACACCTTC. Its translation is CASSPQGAHGYTF.

Turning to this clone: A far larger clone is off by one base, so a read error is likely. The CDR3 spells CASSQTGGREKLSF. CDR3 nucleotides: TGTGCCAGCAGCCAAACAGGGGGTCGGGAAAAACTGTCTTTT. This rearrangement joins TRBV4-2 to TRBJ1-4; 8 nucleotides align to TRBD1. Per germline, CDR1 LGHNA and CDR2 YNFKEQ. The length of the CDR3 is 14 residues.

This chain uses TRBV28 with TRBJ2-7; D is unclear. Trimming left V 3 bases short and J 3 bases short, with 12 bases between. Germline lookup yields CDR1 MDHEN and CDR2 SYDVKM. The length of the CDR3 is 14 residues. This chain's CDR3 is CASSFAEAHYEQYF. The CDR3 DNA sequence: TGTGCCAGCAGTTTTGCGGAAGCCCACTACGAGCAGTACTTC.

The chain carries TRBV11-3 and TRBJ2-5; a weak D match, TRBD2 (5 bases). Trimming removed 1 base at V and 4 bases at J, with 13 bases between. The CDR3 totals 15 residues. Germline CDR1 reads SGHNT; CDR2 reads YENEEA. CDR3 coding DNA: TGTGCCAGCAGCTTAGGTTCGGAGAGCGGAGAGACCCAGTACTTC. It encodes CASSLGSESGETQYF.

The chain recombines TRBV15 with TRBJ2-2; D ambiguous. CDR3 size: 16 residues. Trimming shortened V by 0 bases and J by 2 bases, and 10 bases separated the two germline ends. CDR1 is LNHNV and CDR2 is YYDKDF in the germline V gene (reference sequence). CDR3 DNA: TGTGCCACCAGCAGAGATCTCGCAGACAACACCGGGGAGCTGTTTTTT. This gives the protein CATSRDLADNTGELFF.

This clone was detected once. It differs at one base from a far larger clone, so likely a read error. The chain has TRBV21-1 and TRBJ1-5. TRBV21-1 is an annotated pseudogene. The CDR3 covers 16 residues. The CDR3 region is CASSSPGPNINQPQHF. CDR3 DNA sequence: TGTGCCAGCAGCTCTCCGGGACCTAATATCAATCAGCCCCAGCATTTT.

This CDR3 is CASKRGATVNYGYTF. DNA of the CDR3: TGTGCCAGCAAGCGCGGCGCCACCGTTAACTATGGCTACACCTTC. The chain uses TRBV6-5 and TRBJ1-2, with D hard to call. The V and J ends lost 7 bases and 1 base respectively, with 16 bases between them. This CDR3 is built from 15 residues. Germline loops: CDR1 MNHEY, CDR2 SVGAGI.

V and J are TRBV20-1 and TRBJ1-1; a weak D match, TRBD1 (5 bases). V gave up 5 bases and J gave up 5 bases, with 9 bases separating them. The germline CDR1 and CDR2 sequences are DFQATT and SNEGSKA (reference sequence). CDR3 length equals 11 residues. CDR3 sequence: CSAEGETEAFF. Written as DNA, the CDR3 is TGCAGTGCTGAAGGGGAGACTGAAGCTTTCTTT.

The chain combines TRBV2 with TRBJ2-7, with D maybe TRBD1 (5 bases). The CDR3 loop spans 13 amino acids. The V gene lost 6 bases and the J gene lost 3 bases, with 12 bases spanning the gap. Germline loops: CDR1 SNHLY, CDR2 FYNNEI. The CDR3 region has the DNA TGTGCCAGCAGGAGGACAACTCGCTACGAGCAGTACTTC. Its translation is CASRRTTRYEQYF.

The chain has TRBV28 and TRBJ2-3; D perhaps matches TRBD2 (7 bases). Trimming took off 8 bases at V and 2 bases at J, with 20 bases between the two ends. Germline values: CDR1 MDHEN, CDR2 SYDVKM. The CDR3 length is 16 residues. The CDR3 is CASGGGVAENTDTQYF. The CDR3 DNA reads TGTGCCAGCGGGGGGGGCGTAGCGGAGAACACAGATACGCAGTATTTT.

As concerns this clone: This CDR3 is also generated by other DNA sequences in the sample. The V and J genes are TRBV29-1 and TRBJ2-7; 9 bases agree with TRBD1. This CDR3 has 12 amino acids. V was clipped by 6 bases and J by 2 bases; unmatched bases: 2. Germline CDR1 is SQVTM and CDR2 is ANQGSEA. The DNA for the CDR3 is TGCAGCGTGAGACAGGGGGCCTACGAGCAGTACTTC. This encodes CSVRQGAYEQYF.

The chain joins TRBV27 to TRBJ2-2, with 9 bases matching TRBD1. Trimming at V came to 5 bases and at J to 0 bases, leaving 10 bases not matched to a gene. This CDR3 spans 18 amino acids. Germline V gene data show CDR1 as MNHEY and CDR2 as SMNVEV (reference sequence). Here the CDR3 DNA reads TGTGCCAGCAGTCCAGGGACAGGGAGTCCATCGAACACCGGGGAGCTGTTTTTT. This gives the protein CASSPGTGSPSNTGELFF.